Each of the 26 T cell receptor beta chains below was sequenced from the same sample in a study of CD8+ T cells in alopecia areata. As the sequencing template, cDNA was produced by extracting RNA and reverse transcribing it. The method was immunoSEQ multiplex PCR; TCRdb's version includes in-frame clones alone and lacks a portion of them. This table holds some 150,000 clones, 40% to 60% found once. The specimen was CD8+ T cells sorted from blood, collected at week 0. The receptor set was obtained from a human donor with alopecia areata.

This chain uses TRBV5-6 with TRBJ2-7; D gene unclear. This CDR3 is built from 12 residues. Deletions cut 0 bases from V and 3 bases from J, with 4 bases between. The germline CDR1 and CDR2 sequences are SGHDT and YYEEEE. CDR3 sequence: CASSLGHYEQYF. In DNA, the CDR3 is TGTGCCAGCAGCTTGGGGCACTACGAGCAGTACTTC.

The table lists this clone with a few counts. The genes are TRBV5-4 and TRBJ2-1; D not resolved. The V gene's germline CDR1 is SGHNT and CDR2 YYREEE (reference sequence). Deletions cut 4 bases from V and 8 bases from J, with 10 bases between. The CDR3 spans 12 residues. CDR3 sequence (DNA): TGTGCCAGCAGCCAACTGGTCGATGAGCAGTTCTTC. Translation gives CASSQLVDEQFF.

This clone was recorded a few times. The chain has TRBV27 and TRBJ2-3; the D is unclear. V dropped 7 bases and J dropped 2 bases, with 7 bases sitting between them. CDR1 and CDR2 (germline): MNHEY, SMNVEV (reference sequence). The CDR3 consists of 12 residues. CDR3 residues: CASNNFTDTQYF. The CDR3 region has the DNA TGTGCCAGCAATAACTTCACAGATACGCAGTATTTT.

The J gene is TRBJ1-1, the V gene TRBV30; D is unclear. Trimming removed 4 bases from V and 0 bases from J, with 9 bases in between. The germline gives CDR1 GTSNPN, CDR2 SVGIG (reference sequence). This CDR3 has 13 amino acids. CDR3 nucleotides: TGTGCCTGGACTTATGGAATGAACACTGAAGCTTTCTTT. It encodes CAWTYGMNTEAFF.

Details on this clone: With a far larger clone one base away, a read error is the likely cause. Other DNA sequences from this sample encode an identical CDR3 as well. The chain couples TRBV25-1 to TRBJ1-5, with unresolved D. The germline CDR1 and CDR2 sequences are MGHDK and SYGVNS. Trimming cost V 2 bases and J 4 bases, with 3 bases left between them. This CDR3 is 12 amino acids long. CDR3 sequence reads: CASSEGNQPQHF. In DNA form, the CDR3 reads TGTGCCAGCAGTGAAGGGAATCAGCCCCAGCATTTT.

This sequence joins TRBV2 and TRBJ2-1; D is uncertain. The CDR3 covers 17 residues. Trimming left V 1 base short and J 7 bases short, with 20 bases between. Looked up from germline, CDR1 is SNHLY and CDR2 is FYNNEI. The CDR3, as DNA: TGTGCCAGCAGTGAAGGGGCACCGACCACGCTGCCGAATGAGCAGTTCTTC. Protein sequence: CASSEGAPTTLPNEQFF.

This clone occurred once. The gene calls are TRBV30 and TRBJ1-6; D gene uncertain. Germline assignment: CDR1 GTSNPN and CDR2 SVGIG (reference sequence). Deletions cut 3 bases from V and 2 bases from J, with 8 bases between. The CDR3 is 14 residues long. CDR3 nucleotides: TGTGCCTGGAGCGATACACCCTATAATTCACCCCTCCACTTT. Protein product: CAWSDTPYNSPLHF.

V gene TRBV7-3 combines with J gene TRBJ2-7; no definite D call. The germline gives CDR1 SGHTA, CDR2 FQGTGA. The CDR3 sequence is 11 residues long. V was cut by 2 bases and J by 7 bases, with 6 bases left in between. Written as DNA, the CDR3 is TGTGCCAGCAGCTTAGGGCGGGAGCAGTACTTC. Translated, it gives CASSLGREQYF.

CDR3: CASSQDPLTGLGNQPQHF. The DNA of the CDR3 is TGCGCCAGCAGCCAAGATCCCCTAACAGGGCTTGGCAATCAGCCCCAGCATTTT. V usage is TRBV4-1 and J usage is TRBJ1-5; a possible D gene is TRBD1 (6 bases). Germline CDR1 MGHRA, CDR2 YSYEKL. V shed 0 bases and J shed 2 bases, with 17 bases lying between them. The CDR3 has 18 residues.

In this sample, this clone turned up a few times. The V call is TRBV4-3, the J call TRBJ2-3; TRBD2 matches at 9 bases. With V trimmed by 0 bases and J by 7 bases, 14 bases remained unmatched. The germline V gene encodes CDR1 LGHNA and CDR2 YSLEER. This CDR3 is built from 18 residues. The CDR3 loop reads CASSQELGLAGRIYTQYF. The CDR3 bases are TGCGCCAGCAGCCAAGAACTGGGCCTAGCGGGGAGAATCTATACGCAGTATTTT.

The genes are TRBV27 and TRBJ2-4; D might be TRBD1 (6 bases). This CDR3 spans 14 amino acids. Trimming removed 9 bases from V and 11 bases from J, with 23 bases in between. The germline V gene has CDR1 MNHEY and CDR2 SMNVEV (reference sequence). Here the CDR3 reads CARTLTGPLVVQYF. CDR3 sequence (DNA): TGTGCCAGGACCTTGACAGGTCCTTTGGTTGTTCAGTACTTC.

The J gene is TRBJ2-3, the V gene TRBV29-1; the D is unclear. The CDR3 has 13 residues. CDR1 is SQVTM, CDR2 ANQGSEA, per germline. V lost 3 bases and J 2 bases, leaving 9 bases between the germline ends. CDR3 protein: CSVDEETTDTQYF. CDR3 in DNA: TGCAGCGTTGACGAGGAGACCACAGATACGCAGTATTTT.

The chain links TRBV2 to TRBJ2-7; D possibly matches TRBD1 or TRBD2 (5 bases each). The CDR3 spans 12 residues. The germline V and J ends were trimmed by 8 bases and 2 bases, with 10 bases remaining between them. CDR1 and CDR2 from the germline V gene are SNHLY and FYNNEI. The CDR3 DNA reads TGTGCCAGCCAAGGGACGGCCTACGAGCAGTACTTC. Protein: CASQGTAYEQYF.

This chain uses TRBV5-1 with TRBJ2-3, with 7 bases that match TRBD1. This CDR3 region has 15 residues. Germline V lookup: CDR1 SGHRS, CDR2 YFSETQ. V gave up 2 bases and J gave up 2 bases; unmatched junction bases: 5. The CDR3 here is CASSFRDSPTDTQYF. The CDR3 DNA sequence: TGCGCCAGCAGCTTCCGGGACAGCCCCACAGATACGCAGTATTTT.

The chain has TRBV5-6 and TRBJ2-7, with TRBD1 as a possible D gene (5 bases). Deletions cut 0 bases from V and 2 bases from J, with 9 bases between. Germline CDR1 and CDR2: SGHDT and YYEEEE. CDR3 length equals 14 residues. This chain's CDR3 is CASSLGAGPYEQYF. The DNA for the CDR3 is TGTGCCAGCAGCTTGGGGGCAGGGCCCTACGAGCAGTACTTC.

The chain carries TRBV7-2 and TRBJ2-5; D gene unclear. The CDR3 contains 13 residues. The V end was cut by 1 base, the J end by 5 bases, with 8 bases between. Germline lookup yields CDR1 SGHTA and CDR2 FQGNSA. Written as DNA, the CDR3 is TGTGCCAGCAGCTTAGTAGGGAACGAGACCCAGTACTTC. Protein sequence: CASSLVGNETQYF.

This chain joins TRBV4-3 and TRBJ1-1; D not resolved. Deletions cut 0 bases from V and 2 bases from J, with 13 bases between. This CDR3 is built from 16 residues. Germline V lookup: CDR1 LGHNA, CDR2 YSLEER. The CDR3 region is CASSQDDAGRNTEAFF. DNA of the CDR3: TGCGCCAGCAGCCAAGATGATGCAGGTAGAAACACTGAAGCTTTCTTT.

This clone was found a few times. The V gene is TRBV5-1, the J gene TRBJ1-1, with D maybe TRBD1 (6 bases). Trimming removed 0 bases from V and 0 bases from J, with 12 bases in between. The CDR3 sequence is 16 residues long. Per the germline V gene, CDR1 is SGHRS and CDR2 is YFSETQ. The CDR3 DNA reads as TGCGCCAGCAGCTTGGTGCCCGGGGGGCTGAACACTGAAGCTTTCTTT. It is translated as CASSLVPGGLNTEAFF.

The CDR3 DNA reads TGTGCCAGTAGTAATAAAGGGACAGTCTATGGCTACACCTTC. As protein: CASSNKGTVYGYTF. The rearrangement uses TRBV19 and TRBJ1-2; 7 bases fit TRBD1. The CDR3 length is 14 residues. Trimming at V came to 4 bases and at J to 4 bases, leaving 6 bases not matched to a gene. CDR1 is LNHDA, CDR2 SQIVND, per germline (reference sequence).

There are a few counts of this clone. CDR3: CASSRDRVHEQYF. The CDR3 DNA follows: TGTGCCAGTTCCCGGGACAGGGTCCACGAGCAGTACTTC. This chain connects TRBV19 to TRBJ2-7; 9 nucleotides agree with TRBD1. The germline V gene has CDR1 LNHDA and CDR2 SQIVND (reference sequence). This CDR3 is built from 13 residues. The V and J ends lost 8 bases and 5 bases, in that order; junction bases with no gene match: 7.

CDR3 region: CATGGNQPQHF. Here the CDR3 DNA reads TGTGCCACAGGGGGGAATCAGCCCCAGCATTTT. The genes are TRBV6-5 and TRBJ1-5; the match to TRBD1 covers 7 bases. The CDR3 has 11 residues. V shed 10 bases and J 4 bases; nucleotides not matched to a gene: 1. From germline, CDR1 is MNHEY and CDR2 SVGAGI.

The V call is TRBV29-1, the J call TRBJ2-3, with D possibly matching TRBD1 (5 bases). V was shortened by 4 bases and J by 0 bases, with 14 bases between the two germline ends. Germline CDR1 reads SQVTM; CDR2 reads ANQGSEA. The CDR3 is made up of 15 amino acids. The CDR3 sequence: CSVAGHQTSTDTQYF. CDR3 bases: TGCAGCGTTGCCGGACACCAGACTAGCACAGATACGCAGTATTTT.

This clone was recorded a few times. V usage is TRBV25-1 and J usage is TRBJ2-3, with no clear D. Deletions cut 3 bases from V and 1 base from J, with 5 bases between. Germline-derived CDR1 and CDR2 are MGHDK and SYGVNS. The CDR3 has 13 amino acids. The CDR3 reads CASSEDGTDTQYF. In nucleotides, the CDR3 is TGTGCCAGCAGTGAGGACGGCACAGATACGCAGTATTTT.

The CDR3 reads CASSPDGRGYTF. CDR3 bases: TGTGCCAGCAGCCCAGACGGAAGGGGCTACACCTTC. This chain uses TRBV7-9 with TRBJ1-2, with no clear D. Germline V gene sequence: CDR1 SEHNR, CDR2 FQNEAQ (reference sequence). Deletions cut 5 bases from V and 8 bases from J, with 12 bases between. The CDR3 contains 12 residues.

Concerning this clone: This specimen includes other DNA sequences encoding the same CDR3. The chain is built from TRBV29-1 and TRBJ1-2, with TRBD1 identical over 10 bases. Germline assignment: CDR1 SQVTM and CDR2 ANQGSEA. With 6 bases clipped from V and 4 bases from J, the junction kept 2 bases outside the gene matches. The CDR3 runs to 12 residues. The CDR3 protein is CSVDRGVYGYTF. DNA for the CDR3: TGCAGCGTGGACAGGGGGGTCTATGGCTACACCTTC.

The chain combines TRBV29-1 with TRBJ2-7; the D gene is possibly TRBD1 (6 bases). The V end lost 7 bases, the J end lost 2 bases, and 15 bases lay between the germline ends. Germline V gene lookup returns CDR1 SQVTM and CDR2 ANQGSEA. CDR3 length: 13 residues. CDR3 residues: CSARTGSTYEQYF. The CDR3 nucleotides read TGCAGCGCAAGAACAGGGTCCACCTACGAGCAGTACTTC.